The entry that follows covers one T cell receptor (beta chain) sequence. The data derive from a study of cytomegalovirus exposure and HLA in healthy donors. Overall study: The early release's HLA-typed donors yielded roughly 85 million unique TCRs.

CDR1 is SGHNT, CDR2 YYREEE, per germline (reference sequence). The V gene end was trimmed by 2 bases and the J gene end by 5 bases; junction bases not matched to a gene: 3. The CDR3 has 15 residues. The PCR used 60 Vbeta and 13 Jbeta primers. The protocol was immunoSEQ multiplex PCR, while the TCRdb copy is restricted to in-frame clones and leaves out a portion. Of 90,000 or so clones in the sample, 80% were seen once. The chain couples TRBV5-4 to TRBJ2-1, with TRBD2 matching over 11 bases. This TCR derives from a woman in her forties or fifties in good health and CMV-seropositive. What was sequenced was PBMCs. In DNA, the CDR3 is TGTGCCAGCAGCTTCGGGACTAGCGGCAACAATGAGCAGTTCTTC. Protein sequence: CASSFGTSGNNEQFF.